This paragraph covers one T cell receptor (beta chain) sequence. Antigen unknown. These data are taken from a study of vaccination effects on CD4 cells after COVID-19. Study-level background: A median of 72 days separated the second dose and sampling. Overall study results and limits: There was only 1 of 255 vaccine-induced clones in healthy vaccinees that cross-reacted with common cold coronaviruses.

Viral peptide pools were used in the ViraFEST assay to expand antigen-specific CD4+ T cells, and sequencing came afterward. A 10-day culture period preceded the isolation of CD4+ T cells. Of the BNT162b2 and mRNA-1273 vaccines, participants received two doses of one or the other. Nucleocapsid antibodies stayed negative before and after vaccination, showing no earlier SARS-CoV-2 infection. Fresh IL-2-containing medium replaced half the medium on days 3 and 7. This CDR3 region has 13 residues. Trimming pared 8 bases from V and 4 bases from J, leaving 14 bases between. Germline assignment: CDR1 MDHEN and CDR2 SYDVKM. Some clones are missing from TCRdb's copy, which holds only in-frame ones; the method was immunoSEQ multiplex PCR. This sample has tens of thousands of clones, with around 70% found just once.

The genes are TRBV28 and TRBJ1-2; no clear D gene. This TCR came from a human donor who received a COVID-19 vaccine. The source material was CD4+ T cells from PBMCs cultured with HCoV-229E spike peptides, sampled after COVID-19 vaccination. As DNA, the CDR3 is TGTGCCAGCGGTGAAGGGCGATCCTATGGCTACACCTTC. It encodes CASGEGRSYGYTF.